This T cell receptor beta chain derives from a study of blood T cell repertoires in COVID-19. Overall study: Spain, Italy and the United States supplied samples that represented acute and convalescent COVID-19. Sources were T cells, B-cell-depleted T cells, or PBMCs; the material itself was cDNA or gDNA.

Authors' processing steps: By means of reference gene primer amplification, nucleated cell counts were estimated. TCRdb keeps only in-frame clones here, not all; method: immunoSEQ multiplex PCR. That table supplies the V and J calls and clone size; D and trimming were determined from the DNA. The sample includes around 150,000 clones, around 85% of them seen just once. The CDR3 covers 15 residues. Germline V gene data show CDR1 as SGHTA and CDR2 as FQGNSA. Trimming cost V 5 bases and J 4 bases, with 15 bases left between them. The sequence was obtained from a human donor with acute or convalescent COVID-19. The donor label of this sample is uncertain. The V call is TRBV7-2, the J call TRBJ1-3; D might be TRBD1 (6 bases). Source material: peripheral blood. The CDR3 DNA follows: TGTGCCAGCAGCCTCCGGGGAGGGGGAGGAAACACCATATATTTT. This gives the protein CASSLRGGGGNTIYF.